The clone carrying this TCR beta chain was picked up one time. This sample was taken from a study of shared clonotypes between healthy human individuals. The naive CD8 population came from CD45RO-negative cells selected for CCR7, without terminally differentiated effector memory CD45RA+ cells. The V end lost 8 bases, the J end lost 0 bases, and 8 bases lay between the germline ends. CDR3 length: 12 amino acids. Germline lookup yields CDR1 MNHNS and CDR2 SASEGT. Methods used by the authors: ImmunoSEQ supplied junction-only sequences lacking quality scores, so filtering was different. Only in-frame clones appear in the TCRdb table, and some are missing; sequencing was by immunoSEQ multiplex PCR. V, J and clone size reflect that table, while D and trimming were determined from the DNA. The repertoire holds approximately 2,000,000 clones, with approximately 92% as singletons.

This clonotype was obtained from a man aged 18 to 30 in good health. Some clones in this sample may be carry-over from other donors' samples. The chain has TRBV6-1 and TRBJ2-7; no definite D call. The sample was naive CD8+ T cells from PBMCs. CDR3 amino acids: CASASSSYEQYF. The CDR3 nucleotides are TGTGCCAGCGCATCAAGCTCCTACGAGCAGTACTTC.